What follows is one TCR beta chain and its context. Sequencing used immunoSEQ multiplex PCR; TCRdb keeps in-frame clones, though not all of them. Among some 370,000 clones listed, 90% were seen once. This specimen comes from a study of blood T cell repertoires in COVID-19. The sample taken for sequencing was peripheral blood. This clonotype was sampled from a man between 18 and 29 years old with active or convalescent COVID-19.

This CDR3 reads CASRYLDGMNTEAFF. CDR3 DNA sequence: TGTGCCAGCAGATATCTCGACGGGATGAACACTGAAGCTTTCTTT. The chain has TRBV28 and TRBJ1-1; D remains ambiguous. The CDR3 runs 15 residues. V was trimmed by 6 bases and J by 0 bases, leaving 14 bases between them. Germline CDR1 reads MDHEN; CDR2 reads SYDVKM.